Presented here are 15 T cell receptor beta chains from one specimen sequenced in a study of identifying expanded T cells in peripheral blood. Sequencing used immunoSEQ multiplex PCR; TCRdb keeps in-frame clones, though not all of them. This sample carries around 90,000 clones, approximately 89% of them seen once, and the ten largest clones take 3% to 4%. The sample was blood. These receptors all stem from a person aged 18 to 75 in good health.

This rearrangement joins TRBV4-2 to TRBJ1-2; D unclear. Germline CDR1 and CDR2: LGHNA and YNFKEQ. The CDR3 totals 15 residues. With 0 bases removed from V and 4 bases from J, the gap between germline ends came to 12 bases. The CDR3 region is CASSQEFTNPYGYTF. The CDR3 DNA is TGTGCCAGCAGCCAAGAGTTTACGAACCCCTATGGCTACACCTTC.

This chain connects TRBV7-3 to TRBJ1-2; no clear D gene. Trimming left V 2 bases short and J 4 bases short, with 8 bases between. Germline CDR1 SGHTA, CDR2 FQGTGA. The CDR3 runs 13 residues. In DNA form, the CDR3 reads TGTGCCAGCAGCTTAGGGCCGCGCTATGGCTACACCTTC. Protein sequence: CASSLGPRYGYTF. The variable domain in full, completed from reference TRBV7-3 and TRBJ1-2, reads GAGVSQTPSNKVTEKGKYVELRCDPISGHTALYWYRQSLGQGPEFLIYFQGTGAADDSGLPNDRFFAVRPEGSVSTLKIQRTERGDSAVYLCASSLGPRYGYTFGSGTRLTVV.

The rearrangement links TRBV14 to TRBJ2-5; 7 bases map to TRBD2. The DNA matches TRBJ2-7 better at its end, which makes the J call doubtful. This CDR3 has 17 residues. In germline, CDR1 is SGHDN, CDR2 FVKESK. Here the CDR3 DNA reads TGTGCCAGCAGCCAAGAGGTTTTGGGAGGGCGCAGGAACGAGCAGTACTTC. This codes for CASSQEVLGGRRNEQYF.

The chain couples TRBV7-2 to TRBJ2-7, with 10 bases lining up with TRBD2. Trimming cost V 8 bases and J 2 bases; bases outside gene matches: 12. This CDR3 region has 16 residues. The germline V gene has CDR1 SGHTA and CDR2 FQGNSA. The CDR3 protein is CASSWGLAGVTYEQYF. The CDR3, as DNA: TGTGCCAGCTCTTGGGGTCTAGCGGGAGTCACCTACGAGCAGTACTTC.

CDR3 sequence: CASSEGQGTDTQYF. The CDR3, as DNA: TGTGCCAGCAGTGAAGGACAGGGCACAGATACGCAGTATTTT. This chain joins TRBV6-1 and TRBJ2-3; D perhaps matches TRBD1 (6 bases). Germline CDR1 reads MNHNS; CDR2 reads SASEGT. Trimming left V 1 base short and J 1 base short, with 6 bases between. The CDR3 loop spans 14 amino acids.

The chain uses TRBV10-3 and TRBJ2-5; the match to TRBD2 covers 9 bases. The CDR3 runs to 16 residues. With 2 bases clipped from V and 2 bases from J, the junction kept 6 bases outside the gene matches. From germline, CDR1 is ENHRY and CDR2 SYGVKD. The CDR3, as DNA: TGTGCCATCAGTGAGCCAGCGGGAGGTGAGCAAGAGACCCAGTACTTC. Protein: CAISEPAGGEQETQYF.

The rearrangement uses TRBV6-6 and TRBJ1-2; D ambiguous. The CDR3 runs 14 residues. Germline CDR1 and CDR2: MNHNY and SVGAGI (reference sequence). V lost 2 bases to trimming and J lost 1 base, with 8 bases between them. The DNA for the CDR3 is TGTGCCAGCAGTTACAAGGGTGGTAACTATGGCTACACCTTC. Translation gives CASSYKGGNYGYTF.

The chain links TRBV28 to TRBJ2-4; D could derive from TRBD1 or TRBD2 (5 bases each). The CDR3 has 12 residues. Germline loops: CDR1 MDHEN, CDR2 SYDVKM. Trimming cost V 7 bases and J 7 bases, with 11 bases left between them. In DNA, the CDR3 is TGTGCCAGCAAGGGTGGGACGAACATTCAGTACTTC. Protein: CASKGGTNIQYF.

The rearrangement joins TRBV5-1 to TRBJ2-7, with 7 bases fitting TRBD2. CDR1 is SGHRS and CDR2 is YFSETQ in the germline V gene. V trimming: 0 bases; J trimming: 4 bases; junction bases outside the gene matches: 7. This CDR3 is built from 15 residues. CDR3: CASSLGSGIDYEQYF. CDR3 coding DNA: TGCGCCAGCAGCTTGGGGAGCGGGATTGATTACGAGCAGTACTTC.

The DNA of the CDR3 is TGTGCCAGCAGCTTAAGGAACTCTGGGGCCAACGTCCTGACTTTC. Translated, it gives CASSLRNSGANVLTF. This chain links TRBV7-2 with TRBJ2-6; D gene ambiguous. The V end was cut by 2 bases, the J end by 0 bases, with 5 bases between. Germline V gene sequence: CDR1 SGHTA, CDR2 FQGNSA. The CDR3 covers 15 residues.

The chain is built from TRBV4-3 and TRBJ1-2, with D uncertain. V lost 1 base, J lost 0 bases, and 9 bases lay in between. Germline values: CDR1 LGHNA, CDR2 YSLEER. The CDR3 is 15 amino acids. CDR3 region: CASSQAAATNYGYTF. Written as DNA, the CDR3 is TGCGCCAGCAGCCAAGCGGCAGCCACTAACTATGGCTACACCTTC.

The chain uses TRBV19 and TRBJ2-2; D possibly corresponds to TRBD2 (6 bases). The CDR3 sequence is 15 residues long. Germline V lookup: CDR1 LNHDA, CDR2 SQIVND (reference sequence). V was pared by 6 bases and J by 3 bases, with 14 bases between. CDR3 nucleotide sequence: TGTGCCAGTAGGACTCTAGCGCGGGACACCGGGGAGCTGTTTTTT. It yields the protein CASRTLARDTGELFF.

This clone has only one observation. The CDR3 region is CASSIKGQGNQPQHF. The CDR3 nucleotides read TGTGCCAGTAGTATAAAGGGGCAGGGCAATCAGCCCCAGCATTTT. This chain joins TRBV19 and TRBJ1-5, with D tentatively TRBD1 (5 bases). Germline V gene sequence: CDR1 LNHDA, CDR2 SQIVND (reference sequence). The V and J ends lost 2 bases and 2 bases respectively, with 10 bases between them. This CDR3 contains 15 residues.

V gene TRBV20-1 combines with J gene TRBJ2-1; 8 nucleotides align to TRBD2. The length of the CDR3 is 11 residues. The V gene's germline CDR1 is DFQATT and CDR2 SNEGSKA (reference sequence). CDR3 sequence reads: CRVSGRNEQFF. The DNA of the CDR3 is TGCAGAGTGAGCGGGAGAAATGAGCAGTTCTTC.

This rearrangement joins TRBV28 to TRBJ1-2; 8 bases match TRBD1. The CDR3 runs 14 residues. Germline V gives CDR1 MDHEN, CDR2 SYDVKM. Germline trimming cut 7 bases from V and 3 bases from J; bases unmatched to any gene: 7. The CDR3 DNA reads TGTGCCAGCACCATAGGGGGACAGGACTATGGCTACACCTTC. It is translated as CASTIGGQDYGYTF.